These 7 T cell receptor beta chains came from one sample sequenced in a study of cytomegalovirus exposure and HLA in healthy donors. PCR was performed using 60 Vbeta and 13 Jbeta primers. The table came from immunoSEQ multiplex PCR; TCRdb's copy has only in-frame clones and leaves some out. There are approximately 170,000 clones in the sample; 60% to 85% occur only once, and approximately 7% lies in the top ten. Sequenced sample: PBMCs. The receptors come from a male donor in good health and CMV-seropositive.

The V call is TRBV2, the J call TRBJ1-2; TRBD1 matches 7 bases. Germline trimming cut 4 bases from V and 4 bases from J; bases unmatched to any gene: 6. This CDR3 contains 14 residues. Germline V lookup: CDR1 SNHLY, CDR2 FYNNEI. CDR3 sequence (DNA): TGTGCCAGCAGTGGACAGGGTTTCGCCTATGGCTACACCTTC. Its translation: CASSGQGFAYGYTF.

This clone has just one count. V and J are TRBV10-3 and TRBJ2-5; 7 nucleotides line up with TRBD2. The trim removed 8 bases at V and 1 base at J, leaving 7 bases unmatched. This CDR3 region has 14 residues. Germline V lookup: CDR1 ENHRY, CDR2 SYGVKD. This chain's CDR3 is CAIGGGGGQETQYF. The CDR3, as DNA: TGTGCCATCGGGGGGGGAGGCGGCCAAGAGACCCAGTACTTC.

The genes are TRBV9 and TRBJ2-1; weak D call: TRBD2 (7 bases). Trimming left V 0 bases short and J 11 bases short, with 21 bases between. Germline CDR1 SGDLS, CDR2 YYNGEE. The CDR3 has 16 residues. The CDR3 bases are TGTGCCAGCAGCGTAGACCCGGGGGGCTCCCTGGGGAAGCAGTTCTTC. Translation gives CASSVDPGGSLGKQFF.

This clone has just a few counts. The chain couples TRBV4-2 to TRBJ2-2, with 7 bases fitting TRBD2. Trimming cost V 8 bases and J 5 bases; bases outside gene matches: 17. The CDR3 length is 17 residues. Germline lookup yields CDR1 LGHNA and CDR2 YNFKEQ. CDR3 coding DNA: TGTGCCAGCGAGATACTAGCGCACTCACAACGAACCGGGGAGCTGTTTTTT. Protein sequence: CASEILAHSQRTGELFF.

The chain combines TRBV5-1 with TRBJ1-3; D perhaps matches TRBD1 (5 bases). Trimming removed 0 bases from V and 4 bases from J, with 11 bases in between. The CDR3 extends over 15 amino acids. CDR1 SGHRS and CDR2 YFSETQ come from the germline V gene. CDR3 sequence: CASSLVGPQGNTIYF. CDR3 nucleotide sequence: TGCGCCAGCAGCTTGGTGGGGCCGCAGGGAAACACCATATATTTT. Full variable domain (missing parts from reference TRBV5-1 and TRBJ1-3): KAGVTQTPRYLIKTRGQQVTLSCSPISGHRSVSWYQQTPGQGLQFLFEYFSETQRNKGNFPGRFSGRQFSNSRSEMNVSTLELGDSALYLCASSLVGPQGNTIYFGEGSWLTVV.

The CDR3 spells CASSVGVSEGNEQFF. CDR3 nucleotide sequence: TGTGCCAGCAGCGTAGGTGTCAGTGAGGGCAATGAGCAGTTCTTC. This chain joins TRBV9 and TRBJ2-1, with D perhaps TRBD2 (5 bases). The V end was cut by 0 bases, the J end by 6 bases, with 13 bases between. The germline CDR1 and CDR2 sequences are SGDLS and YYNGEE. The CDR3 length is 15 residues.

V gene TRBV5-4 combines with J gene TRBJ2-7; 9 bases map to TRBD1. Germline V gives CDR1 SGHNT, CDR2 YYREEE (reference sequence). This CDR3 comprises 17 residues. V was clipped by 4 bases and J by 0 bases; unmatched bases: 11. CDR3 coding DNA: TGTGCCAGCAGCCTTACAGGGGGCGCTAGGAGCTCCTACGAGCAGTACTTC. Residues: CASSLTGGARSSYEQYF.